Here is one TCR beta chain with its context. The sample belongs to a study of control samples from healthy donors and cancer patients. Germline loops: CDR1 SEHNR, CDR2 FQNEAQ (reference sequence). CDR3 length: 12 residues. V lost 0 bases and J lost 7, with 3 bases in between. Profiled with immunoSEQ multiplex PCR; TCRdb holds only in-frame clones, not every one. In the table there are over 85,000 clones, about four fifths of which are singletons. This chain joins TRBV7-9 and TRBJ2-2; D is unresolved. Input material: PBMCs. The sequence was collected from an older man with lung cancer. This CDR3 is CASSLAHGELFF. The CDR3 nucleotides read TGTGCCAGCAGCTTAGCCCACGGGGAGCTGTTTTTT.